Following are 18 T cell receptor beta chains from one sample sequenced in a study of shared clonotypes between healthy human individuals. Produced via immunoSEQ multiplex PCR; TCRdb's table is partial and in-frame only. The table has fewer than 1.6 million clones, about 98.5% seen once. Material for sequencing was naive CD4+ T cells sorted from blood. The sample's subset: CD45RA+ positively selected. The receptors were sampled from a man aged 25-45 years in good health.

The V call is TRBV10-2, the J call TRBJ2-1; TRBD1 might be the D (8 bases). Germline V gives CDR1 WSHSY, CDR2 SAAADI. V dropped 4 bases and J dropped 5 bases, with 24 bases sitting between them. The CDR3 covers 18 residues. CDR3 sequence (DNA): TGCGCCAGCAGTGGGGGCCGGACAGGGAGGGAAGTAAACAATGAGCAGTTCTTC. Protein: CASSGGRTGREVNNEQFF.

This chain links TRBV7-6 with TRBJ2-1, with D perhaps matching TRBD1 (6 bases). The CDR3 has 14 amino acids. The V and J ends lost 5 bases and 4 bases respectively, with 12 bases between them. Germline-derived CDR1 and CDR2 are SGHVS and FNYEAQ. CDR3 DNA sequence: TGTGCCAGCAGCACAGGGCCCCCGTACAATGAGCAGTTCTTC. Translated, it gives CASSTGPPYNEQFF.

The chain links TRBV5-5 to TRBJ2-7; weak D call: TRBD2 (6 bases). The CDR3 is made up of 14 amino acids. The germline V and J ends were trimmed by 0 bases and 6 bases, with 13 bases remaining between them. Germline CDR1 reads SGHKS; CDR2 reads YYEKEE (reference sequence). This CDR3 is CASSLDLTSREQYF. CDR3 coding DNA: TGTGCCAGCAGCTTGGACCTCACTAGCCGCGAGCAGTACTTC.

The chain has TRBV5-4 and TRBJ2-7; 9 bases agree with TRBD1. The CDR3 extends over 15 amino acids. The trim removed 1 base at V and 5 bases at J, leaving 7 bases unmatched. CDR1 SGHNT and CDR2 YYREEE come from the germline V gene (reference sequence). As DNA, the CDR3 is TGTGCCAGCAGCTTGCCTGGACAGGGGTTCCACGAGCAGTACTTC. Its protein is CASSLPGQGFHEQYF. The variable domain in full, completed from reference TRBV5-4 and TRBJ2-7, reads ETGVTQSPTHLIKTRGQQVTLRCSSQSGHNTVSWYQQALGQGPQFIFQYYREEENGRGNFPPRFSGLQFPNYSSELNVNALELDDSALYLCASSLPGQGFHEQYFGPGTRLTVT.

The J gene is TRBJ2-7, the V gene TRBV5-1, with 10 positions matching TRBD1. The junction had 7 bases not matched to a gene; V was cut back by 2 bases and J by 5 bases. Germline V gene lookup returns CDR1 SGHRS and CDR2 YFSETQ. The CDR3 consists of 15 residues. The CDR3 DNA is TGCGCCAGCAGCTTTGGGACAGGGGTCCGAAACGAGCAGTACTTC. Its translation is CASSFGTGVRNEQYF.

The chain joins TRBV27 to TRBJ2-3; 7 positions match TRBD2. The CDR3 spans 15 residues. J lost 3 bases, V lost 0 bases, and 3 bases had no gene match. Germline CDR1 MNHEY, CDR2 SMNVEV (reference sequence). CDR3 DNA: TGTGCCAGCAGTTTATCGGGGACTATAACAGATACGCAGTATTTT. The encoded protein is CASSLSGTITDTQYF.

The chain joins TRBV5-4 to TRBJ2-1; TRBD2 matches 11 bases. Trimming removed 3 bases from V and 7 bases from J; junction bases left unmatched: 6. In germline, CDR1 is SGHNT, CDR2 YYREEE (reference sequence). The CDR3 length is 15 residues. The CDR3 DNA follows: TGTGCCAGCAGCTCCAGGACTAGCGGGCAGAATGAGCAGTTCTTC. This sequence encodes CASSSRTSGQNEQFF. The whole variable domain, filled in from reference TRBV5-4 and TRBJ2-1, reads ETGVTQSPTHLIKTRGQQVTLRCSSQSGHNTVSWYQQALGQGPQFIFQYYREEENGRGNFPPRFSGLQFPNYSSELNVNALELDDSALYLCASSSRTSGQNEQFFGPGTRLTVL.

The CDR3 here is CASRGTSGYNEQFF. The CDR3 nucleotides read TGTGCCAGCAGGGGGACTAGCGGCTACAATGAGCAGTTCTTC. The rearrangement links TRBV2 to TRBJ2-1, with 11 positions matching TRBD2. CDR3 length: 14 amino acids. Germline CDR1 and CDR2: SNHLY and FYNNEI. The J segment lost 3 bases and the V segment lost 6 bases, leaving 1 base of the junction unmatched.

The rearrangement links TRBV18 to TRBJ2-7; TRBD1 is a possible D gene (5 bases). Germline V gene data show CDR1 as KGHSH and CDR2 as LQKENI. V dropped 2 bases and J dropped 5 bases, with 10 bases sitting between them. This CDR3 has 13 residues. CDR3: CASSPFQGHEQYF. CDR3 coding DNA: TGTGCCAGCTCACCATTCCAGGGCCACGAGCAGTACTTC.

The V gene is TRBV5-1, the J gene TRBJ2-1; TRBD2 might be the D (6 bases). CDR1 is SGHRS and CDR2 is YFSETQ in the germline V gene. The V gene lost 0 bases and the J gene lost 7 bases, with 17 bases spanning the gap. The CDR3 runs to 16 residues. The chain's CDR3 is CASSLEGSGAGNEQFF. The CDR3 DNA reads TGCGCCAGCAGCTTGGAGGGTAGCGGTGCTGGTAATGAGCAGTTCTTC.

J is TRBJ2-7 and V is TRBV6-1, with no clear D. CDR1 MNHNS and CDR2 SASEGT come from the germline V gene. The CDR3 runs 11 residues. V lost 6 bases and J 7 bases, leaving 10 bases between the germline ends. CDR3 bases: TGTGCCAGCAGAACATACAAGGAGCAGTACTTC. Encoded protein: CASRTYKEQYF.

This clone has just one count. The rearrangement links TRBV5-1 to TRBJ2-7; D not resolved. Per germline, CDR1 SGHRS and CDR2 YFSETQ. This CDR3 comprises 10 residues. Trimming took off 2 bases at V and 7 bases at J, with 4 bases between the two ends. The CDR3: CASSFDEQYF. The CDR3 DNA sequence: TGCGCCAGCAGCTTCGATGAGCAGTACTTC.

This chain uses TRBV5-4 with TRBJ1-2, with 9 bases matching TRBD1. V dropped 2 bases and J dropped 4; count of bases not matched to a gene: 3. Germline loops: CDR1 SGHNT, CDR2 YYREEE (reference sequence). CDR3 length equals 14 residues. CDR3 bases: TGTGCCAGCAGCTTCTGGACAGGGGCCTATGGCTACACCTTC. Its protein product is CASSFWTGAYGYTF. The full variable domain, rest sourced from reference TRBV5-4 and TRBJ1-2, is ETGVTQSPTHLIKTRGQQVTLRCSSQSGHNTVSWYQQALGQGPQFIFQYYREEENGRGNFPPRFSGLQFPNYSSELNVNALELDDSALYLCASSFWTGAYGYTFGSGTRLTVV.

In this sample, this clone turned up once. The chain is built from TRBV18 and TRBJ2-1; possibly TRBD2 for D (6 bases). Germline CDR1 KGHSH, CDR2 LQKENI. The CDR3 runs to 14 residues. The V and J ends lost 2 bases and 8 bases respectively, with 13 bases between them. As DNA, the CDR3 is TGTGCCAGCTCACCAGGTCCGGGAGAATATGAGCAGTTCTTC. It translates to CASSPGPGEYEQFF. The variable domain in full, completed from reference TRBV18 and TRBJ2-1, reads NAGVMQNPRHLVRRRGQEARLRCSPMKGHSHVYWYRQLPEEGLKFMVYLQKENIIDESGMPKERFSAEFPKEGPSILRIQQVVRGDSAAYFCASSPGPGEYEQFFGPGTRLTVL.

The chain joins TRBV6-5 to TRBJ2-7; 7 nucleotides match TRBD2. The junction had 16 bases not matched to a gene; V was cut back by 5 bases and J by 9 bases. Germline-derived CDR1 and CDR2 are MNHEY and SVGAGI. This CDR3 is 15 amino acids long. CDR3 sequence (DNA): TGTGCCAGCAGTATCAAGCGGGACGGGTTAAGAAGGCAGTACTTC. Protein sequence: CASSIKRDGLRRQYF.

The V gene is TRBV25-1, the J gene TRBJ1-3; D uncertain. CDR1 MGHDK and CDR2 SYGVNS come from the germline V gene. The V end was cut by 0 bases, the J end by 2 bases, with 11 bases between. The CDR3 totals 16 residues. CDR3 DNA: TGTGCCAGCAGTGAATATTTGGGGTCTGCTGGAAACACCATATATTTT. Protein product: CASSEYLGSAGNTIYF. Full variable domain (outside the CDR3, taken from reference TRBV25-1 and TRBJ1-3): EADIYQTPRYLVIGTGKKITLECSQTMGHDKMYWYQQDPGMELHLIHYSYGVNSTEKGDLSSESTVSRIRTEHFPLTLESARPSHTSQYLCASSEYLGSAGNTIYFGEGSWLTVV.

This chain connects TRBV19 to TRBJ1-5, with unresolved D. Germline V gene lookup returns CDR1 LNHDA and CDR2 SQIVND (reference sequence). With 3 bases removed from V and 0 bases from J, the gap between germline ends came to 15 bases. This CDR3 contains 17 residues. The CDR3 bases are TGTGCCAGTAGTATTTCCCGGGCAGGTCCTAGCAATCAGCCCCAGCATTTT. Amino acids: CASSISRAGPSNQPQHF.

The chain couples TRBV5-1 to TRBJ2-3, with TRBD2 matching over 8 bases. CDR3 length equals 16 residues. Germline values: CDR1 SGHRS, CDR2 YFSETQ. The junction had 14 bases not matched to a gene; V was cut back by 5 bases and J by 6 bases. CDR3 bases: TGCGCCAGCAGTTCCCTAGCGGGCCCCCCAGGGGATACGCAGTATTTT. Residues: CASSSLAGPPGDTQYF. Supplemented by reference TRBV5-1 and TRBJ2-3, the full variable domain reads KAGVTQTPRYLIKTRGQQVTLSCSPISGHRSVSWYQQTPGQGLQFLFEYFSETQRNKGNFPGRFSGRQFSNSRSEMNVSTLELGDSALYLCASSSLAGPPGDTQYFGPGTRLTVL.